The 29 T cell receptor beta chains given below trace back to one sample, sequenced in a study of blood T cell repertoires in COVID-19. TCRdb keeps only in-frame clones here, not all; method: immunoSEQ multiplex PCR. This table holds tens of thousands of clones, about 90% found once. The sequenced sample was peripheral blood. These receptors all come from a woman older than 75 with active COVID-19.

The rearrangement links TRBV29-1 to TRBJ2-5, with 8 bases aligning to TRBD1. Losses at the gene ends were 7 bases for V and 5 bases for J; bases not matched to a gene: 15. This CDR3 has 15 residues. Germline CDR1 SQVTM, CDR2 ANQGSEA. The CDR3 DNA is TGCAGCGCTAGAACCCACAGGGGGAAGGGGGAGACCCAGTACTTC. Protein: CSARTHRGKGETQYF.

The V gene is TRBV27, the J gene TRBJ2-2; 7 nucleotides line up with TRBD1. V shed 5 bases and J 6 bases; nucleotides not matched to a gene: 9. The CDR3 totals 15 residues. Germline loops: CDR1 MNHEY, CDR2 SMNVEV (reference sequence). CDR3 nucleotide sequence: TGTGCCAGCAGTGTACAGGGGCCCTCGTCCGGGGAGCTGTTTTTT. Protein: CASSVQGPSSGELFF.

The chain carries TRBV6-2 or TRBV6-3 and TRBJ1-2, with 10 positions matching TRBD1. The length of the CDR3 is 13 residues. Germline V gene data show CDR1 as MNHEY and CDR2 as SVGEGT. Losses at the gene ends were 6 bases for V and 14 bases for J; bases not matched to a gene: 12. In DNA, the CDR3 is TGTGCCAGCAGCTCCGGGACAGGGGAAAGTCGGACCTTC. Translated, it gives CASSSGTGESRTF.

The CDR3 is CASSRRRGIMNTEAFF. As DNA, the CDR3 is TGTGCCAGCAGCCGCCGAAGGGGGATAATGAACACTGAAGCTTTCTTT. The chain couples TRBV7-2 to TRBJ1-1; maybe TRBD1 (6 bases). In germline, CDR1 is SGHTA, CDR2 FQGNSA. Trimming took off 5 bases at V and 0 bases at J, with 16 bases between the two ends. The CDR3 is 16 residues long.

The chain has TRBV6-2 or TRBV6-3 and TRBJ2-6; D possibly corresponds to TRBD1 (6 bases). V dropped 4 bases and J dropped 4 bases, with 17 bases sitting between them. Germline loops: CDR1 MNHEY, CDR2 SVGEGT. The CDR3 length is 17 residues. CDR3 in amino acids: CASSFQGWPRGANVLTF. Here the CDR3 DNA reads TGTGCCAGCAGTTTTCAGGGGTGGCCCAGAGGGGCCAACGTCCTGACTTTC.

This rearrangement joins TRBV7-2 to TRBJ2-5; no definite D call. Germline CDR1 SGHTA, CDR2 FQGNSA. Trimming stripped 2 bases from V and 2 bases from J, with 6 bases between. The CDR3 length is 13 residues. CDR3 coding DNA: TGTGCCAGCAGCTTATCCCCGCAAGAGACCCAGTACTTC. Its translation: CASSLSPQETQYF.

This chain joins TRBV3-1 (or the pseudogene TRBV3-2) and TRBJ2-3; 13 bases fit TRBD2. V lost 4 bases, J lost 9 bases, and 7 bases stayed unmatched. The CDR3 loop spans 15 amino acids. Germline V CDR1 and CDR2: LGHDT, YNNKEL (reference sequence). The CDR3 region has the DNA TGTGCCAGCAGCCCAGGACTAGCGGGGGCCGACACGCAGTATTTT. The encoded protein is CASSPGLAGADTQYF.

The CDR3 loop is CASSVEAGKTQYF. The DNA of the CDR3 is TGTGCCAGCAGCGTAGAAGCGGGGAAGACCCAGTACTTC. This chain uses TRBV9 with TRBJ2-5, with 7 bases that match TRBD2. Germline V gene data show CDR1 as SGDLS and CDR2 as YYNGEE. The CDR3 has 13 residues. The V segment lost 0 bases and the J segment 6 bases; nucleotides outside the gene matches: 2.

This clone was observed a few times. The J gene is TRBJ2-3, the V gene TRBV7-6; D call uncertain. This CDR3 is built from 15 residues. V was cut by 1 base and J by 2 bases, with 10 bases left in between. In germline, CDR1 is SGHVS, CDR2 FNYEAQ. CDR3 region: CASSLDRRSTDTQYF. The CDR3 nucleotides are TGTGCCAGCAGCTTAGATAGGCGGTCCACAGATACGCAGTATTTT.

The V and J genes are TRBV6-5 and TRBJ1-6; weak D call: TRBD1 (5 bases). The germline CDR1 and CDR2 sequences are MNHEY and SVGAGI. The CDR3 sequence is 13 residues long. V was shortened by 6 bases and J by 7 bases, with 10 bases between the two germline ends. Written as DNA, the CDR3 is TGTGCCAGCAGACGACAGTCAAATTCACCCCTCCACTTT. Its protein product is CASRRQSNSPLHF.

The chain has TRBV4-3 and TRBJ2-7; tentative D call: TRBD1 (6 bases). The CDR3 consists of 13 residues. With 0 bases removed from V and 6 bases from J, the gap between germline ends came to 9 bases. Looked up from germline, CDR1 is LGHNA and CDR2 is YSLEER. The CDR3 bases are TGCGCCAGCAGCCAAGATGGCAGGGGCGAGCAGTACTTC. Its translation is CASSQDGRGEQYF.

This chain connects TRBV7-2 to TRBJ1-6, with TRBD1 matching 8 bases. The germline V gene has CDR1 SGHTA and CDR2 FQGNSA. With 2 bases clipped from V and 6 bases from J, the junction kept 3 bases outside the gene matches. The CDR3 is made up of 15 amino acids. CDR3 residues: CASSLQGAGNSPLHF. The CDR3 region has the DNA TGTGCCAGCAGCTTACAGGGGGCAGGTAATTCACCCCTCCACTTT.

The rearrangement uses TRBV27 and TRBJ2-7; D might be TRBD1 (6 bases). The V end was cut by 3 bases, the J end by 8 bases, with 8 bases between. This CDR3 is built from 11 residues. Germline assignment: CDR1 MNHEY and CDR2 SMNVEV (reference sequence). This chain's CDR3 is CASSFGTKQYF. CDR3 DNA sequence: TGTGCCAGCAGTTTCGGGACAAAGCAGTACTTC.

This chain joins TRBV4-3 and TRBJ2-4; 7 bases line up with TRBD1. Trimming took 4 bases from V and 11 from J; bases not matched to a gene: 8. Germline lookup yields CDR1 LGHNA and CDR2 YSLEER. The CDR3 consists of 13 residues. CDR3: CASSPQTGEVQYF. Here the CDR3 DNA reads TGCGCCAGCAGCCCACAAACAGGGGAAGTTCAGTACTTC.

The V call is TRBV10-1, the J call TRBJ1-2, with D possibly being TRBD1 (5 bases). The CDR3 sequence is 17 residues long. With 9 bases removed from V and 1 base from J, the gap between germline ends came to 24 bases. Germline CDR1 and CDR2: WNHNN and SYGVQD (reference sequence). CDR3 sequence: CARVRLYPRQFNYGYTF. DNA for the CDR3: TGCGCCAGGGTCCGCTTATACCCTAGACAGTTTAACTATGGCTACACCTTC.

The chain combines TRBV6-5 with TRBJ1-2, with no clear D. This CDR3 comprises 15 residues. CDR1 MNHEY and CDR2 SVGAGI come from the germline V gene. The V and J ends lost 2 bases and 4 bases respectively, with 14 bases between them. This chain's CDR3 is CASSYDPHTVYGYTF. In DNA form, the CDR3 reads TGTGCCAGCAGTTACGACCCTCACACAGTCTATGGCTACACCTTC.

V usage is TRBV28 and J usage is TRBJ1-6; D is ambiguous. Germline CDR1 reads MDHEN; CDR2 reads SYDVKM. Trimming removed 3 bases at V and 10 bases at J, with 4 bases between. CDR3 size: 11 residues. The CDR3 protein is CASSLRSPLHF. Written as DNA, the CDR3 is TGTGCCAGCAGTTTGCGCTCACCCCTCCACTTT.

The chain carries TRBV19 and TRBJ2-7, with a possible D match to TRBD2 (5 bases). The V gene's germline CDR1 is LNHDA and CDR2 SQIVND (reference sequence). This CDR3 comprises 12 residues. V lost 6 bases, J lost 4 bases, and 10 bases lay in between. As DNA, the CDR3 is TGTGCCAGTAGCCCCCCGGGATACGAGCAGTACTTC. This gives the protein CASSPPGYEQYF.

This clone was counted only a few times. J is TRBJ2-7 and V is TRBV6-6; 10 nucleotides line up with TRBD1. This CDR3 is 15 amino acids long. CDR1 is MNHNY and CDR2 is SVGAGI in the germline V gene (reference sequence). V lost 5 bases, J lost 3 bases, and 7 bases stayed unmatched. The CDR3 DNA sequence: TGTGCCAGCAGTCAACCGGGACAGGGGAACTACGAGCAGTACTTC. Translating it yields CASSQPGQGNYEQYF.

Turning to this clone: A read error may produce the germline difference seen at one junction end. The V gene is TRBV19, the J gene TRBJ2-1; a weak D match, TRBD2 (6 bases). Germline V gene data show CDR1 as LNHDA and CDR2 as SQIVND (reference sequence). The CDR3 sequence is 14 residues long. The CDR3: CASRNIGPGVGGVF. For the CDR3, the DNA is TGTGCCAGTAGAAATATCGGCCCGGGAGTGGGCGGGGTCTTC. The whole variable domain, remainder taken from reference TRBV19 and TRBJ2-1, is DGGITQSPKYLFRKEGQNVTLSCEQNLNHDAMYWYRQDPGQGLRLIYYSQIVNDFQKGDIAEGYSVSREKKESFPLTVTSAQKNPTAFYLCASRNIGPGVGGVFGPGTRLTVL.

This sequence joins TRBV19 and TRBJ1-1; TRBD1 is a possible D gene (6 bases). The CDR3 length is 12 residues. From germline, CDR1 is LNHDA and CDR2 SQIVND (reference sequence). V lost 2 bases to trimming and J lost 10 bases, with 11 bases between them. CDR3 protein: CASSIIGGRAFF. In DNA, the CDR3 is TGTGCCAGTAGTATAATCGGGGGGCGAGCTTTCTTT.

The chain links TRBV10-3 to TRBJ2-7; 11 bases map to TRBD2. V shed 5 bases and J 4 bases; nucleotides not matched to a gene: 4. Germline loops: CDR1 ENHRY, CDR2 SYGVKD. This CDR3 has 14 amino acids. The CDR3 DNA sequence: TGTGCCATCAGTTTTAGCGGGGGGGCGTACGAGCAGTACTTC. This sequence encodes CAISFSGGAYEQYF.

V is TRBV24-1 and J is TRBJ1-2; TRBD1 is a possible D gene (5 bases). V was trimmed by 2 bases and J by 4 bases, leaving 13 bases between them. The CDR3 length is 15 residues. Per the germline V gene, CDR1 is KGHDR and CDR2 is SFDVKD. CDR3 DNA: TGTGCCACCAGTGATTCAAAGGGGAAGGGCTATGGCTACACCTTC. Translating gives CATSDSKGKGYGYTF.

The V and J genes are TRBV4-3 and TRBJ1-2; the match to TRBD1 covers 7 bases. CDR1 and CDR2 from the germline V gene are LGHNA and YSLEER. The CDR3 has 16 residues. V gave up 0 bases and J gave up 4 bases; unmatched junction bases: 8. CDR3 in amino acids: CASSQDILRDSYGYTF. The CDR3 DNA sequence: TGCGCCAGCAGCCAAGACATACTCCGGGACAGCTATGGCTACACCTTC.

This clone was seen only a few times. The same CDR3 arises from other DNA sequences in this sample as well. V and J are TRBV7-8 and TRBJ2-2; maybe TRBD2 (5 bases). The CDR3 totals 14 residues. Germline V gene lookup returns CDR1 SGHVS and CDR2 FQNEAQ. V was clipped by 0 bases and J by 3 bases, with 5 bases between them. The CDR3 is CASSLAGDTGELFF. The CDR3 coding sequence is TGTGCCAGCAGCTTAGCCGGGGACACCGGGGAGCTGTTTTTT.

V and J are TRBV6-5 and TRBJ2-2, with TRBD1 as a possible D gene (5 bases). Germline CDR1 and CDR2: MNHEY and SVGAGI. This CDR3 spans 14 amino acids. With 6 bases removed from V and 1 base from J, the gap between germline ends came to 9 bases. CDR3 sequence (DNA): TGTGCCAGCAGAGGCGACAGGAACACCGGGGAGCTGTTTTTT. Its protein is CASRGDRNTGELFF.

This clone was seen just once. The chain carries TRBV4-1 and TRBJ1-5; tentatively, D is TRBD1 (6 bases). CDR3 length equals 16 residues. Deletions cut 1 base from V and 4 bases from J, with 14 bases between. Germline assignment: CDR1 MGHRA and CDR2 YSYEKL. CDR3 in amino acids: CASSQAGGRINQPQHF. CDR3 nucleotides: TGCGCCAGCAGCCAAGCGGGGGGCAGGATAAATCAGCCCCAGCATTTT.

For the CDR3, the DNA is TGTGCCAGCAGCCTTTGGACAGGGGTTATCGGGGAGCTGTTTTTT. Translating gives CASSLWTGVIGELFF. The chain employs TRBV14 and TRBJ2-2, with 9 nucleotides matching TRBD1. V lost 4 bases, J lost 7 bases, and 7 bases stayed unmatched. The CDR3 runs 15 residues. In germline, CDR1 is SGHDN, CDR2 FVKESK.

The CDR3 here is CASSARGGQETQYF. CDR3 in DNA: TGTGCCAGCAGCGCGCGGGGGGGCCAAGAGACCCAGTACTTC. V and J are TRBV3-1 (or the pseudogene TRBV3-2) and TRBJ2-5; 9 nucleotides agree with TRBD2. Looked up from germline, CDR1 is LGHDT and CDR2 is YNNKEL (reference sequence). This CDR3 has 14 amino acids. The V and J ends lost 5 bases and 1 base, in that order; junction bases with no gene match: 2.